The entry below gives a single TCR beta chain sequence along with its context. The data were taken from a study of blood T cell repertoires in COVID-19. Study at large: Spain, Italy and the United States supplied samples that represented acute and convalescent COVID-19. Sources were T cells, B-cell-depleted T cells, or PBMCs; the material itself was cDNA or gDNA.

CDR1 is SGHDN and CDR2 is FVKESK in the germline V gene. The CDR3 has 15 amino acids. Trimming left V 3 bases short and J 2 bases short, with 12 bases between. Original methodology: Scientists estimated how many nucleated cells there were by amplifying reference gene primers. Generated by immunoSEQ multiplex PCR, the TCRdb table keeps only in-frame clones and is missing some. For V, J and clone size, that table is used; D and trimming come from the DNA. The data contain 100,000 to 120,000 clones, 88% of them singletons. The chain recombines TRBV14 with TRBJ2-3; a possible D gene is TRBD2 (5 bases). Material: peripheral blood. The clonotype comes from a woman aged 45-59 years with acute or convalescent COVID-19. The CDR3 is CASSQAGGPTDTQYF. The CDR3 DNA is TGTGCCAGCAGCCAGGCAGGAGGTCCCACAGATACGCAGTATTTT. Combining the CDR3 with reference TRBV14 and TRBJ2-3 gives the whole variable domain EAGVTQFPSHSVIEKGQTVTLRCDPISGHDNLYWYRRVMGKEIKFLLHFVKESKQDESGMPNNRFLAERTGGTYSTLKVQPAELEDSGVYFCASSQAGGPTDTQYFGPGTRLTVL.